Reported below is one T cell receptor (beta chain). The CDR3 is 20 amino acids. V trimming: 2 bases; J trimming: 8 bases; junction bases outside the gene matches: 22. TCRdb called the RT-PCR reads again in MiXCR, with one record for every CDR3 protein. Here the sample spans about a million distinct CDR3 sequences, over 15% being singletons. The data were obtained in a study of patients and donors after allogeneic stem cell transplantation. Sequences were obtained from blood, either unsorted or a sorted T cell fraction (not recorded which). The chain carries TRBV12-3 or TRBV12-4 and TRBJ2-1, with TRBD2 matching 9 bases. This TCR derives from a human donor who was either an allogeneic HSCT recipient or a stem cell or donor lymphocyte infusion donor (not recorded which). It is not recorded whose cells these are; they may come from a transplant donor. The CDR3 DNA reads as TGTGCCAGCAGTTTATGGCGTCACAGGGGTAAAGCGGGAGGCTTCGATGAGCAGTTCTTC. This sequence encodes CASSLWRHRGKAGGFDEQFF.